The source of this T cell receptor (beta chain) is a study of response to subunit inactivated influenza vaccine. Overall study results and limits: T cells newly recruited by each seasonal influenza vaccination are few, the authors suggested.

TCRdb processed the RT-PCR reads anew with MiXCR; each CDR3 protein has one entry. This sample has over 400,000 distinct CDR3 sequences, with 9.5% to 13% found just once. The CDR3 loop spans 16 amino acids. Trimming took 1 base from V and 7 from J; bases not matched to a gene: 8. This clonotype was detected many times. Its cognate antigen is unknown. The TCR comes from a man aged 50 to 59 who received an inactivated influenza vaccine. Sequenced here: PBMCs from blood, sampled 40 to 50 days after vaccination. The chain joins TRBV12-3 or TRBV12-4 to TRBJ2-1, with 9 nucleotides matching TRBD2. The CDR3 loop is CASSLVSSGGGNEQFF. For the CDR3, the DNA is TGTGCCAGCAGTTTAGTTAGTAGCGGGGGAGGTAATGAGCAGTTCTTC.